This T cell receptor (beta chain) was obtained from a study of T cells in localized non-small cell lung cancer (dated by TCRdb to about 2020). Notes on the research overall: Comparing tumors with uninvolved tumor-adjacent lungs, the study looked at the T cell repertoires of fewer than 250 patients with early-stage NSCLC. The cohort was made up of about 240 treatment-naive NSCLC patients whose localized lung tumors had been resected. NSCLC patients had a mean age of around 61 years, and around 130 were male and 107 female.

TCR beta CDR3 regions were sequenced from DNA using the immunoSEQ Assay. Turning to the authors' computational methods: To compute T cell density, TCR beta template counts were normalized to usable DNA, which was estimated by amplifying housekeeping genes. The preseqR package was used to estimate richness by extrapolating to 400,000 templates for PBMC samples and to 120,000 templates for tissue samples. Clonality was taken to be one minus Pielou's evenness. Differential abundance testing on productive amino-acid clonotypes, with a minimum total count of 5 and an alpha of 0.1, was used to identify tissue-enriched TCRs. The Jaccard Index and the Morisita Overlap Index were used to measure repertoire overlap between compartments. GLIPH clustered TCR beta CDR3s with public tetramer-defined viral CDR3s; viral motifs required at least three viral sequences plus V-gene enrichment. Held by TCRdb, this immuneACCESS table contains in-frame sequences only and omits some clones. Under half of the omission traces to an unresolved V gene where checked; the cause of the rest is unknown. Clone size and V and J calls were adopted from that table, with D and trimming inferred from the DNA. The sample has approximately 65,000 clones on record, approximately 80% of them singletons. The ten biggest clones cover around 4.6% of the sample.

Paper-wide results and their limitations: Since the design was exploratory, TCR variables were selected using unadjusted p-values with no false-discovery rate correction. Of the top 100 tumor clones, a median of roughly 53 were detected in paired uninvolved adjacent lung; 28 were also among that lung's top 100. Longer overall survival was associated with higher T cell density in blood, whereas shorter survival was associated with higher clonality in adjacent lung. Because multi-region tumor sequencing was not performed, intratumor heterogeneity could not be ruled out. Uninvolved tumor-adjacent lung showed the highest T cell clonality, higher than tumor, which suggests more focused antigenic responses in the uninvolved tumor-adjacent lung.

At diagnosis, peripheral blood, uninvolved tumor-adjacent lung and tumor were collected and were preserved as a mix of fresh-frozen and FFPE material. For TCR repertoire profiling, blood samples were analyzed in the form of peripheral blood mononuclear cells. Concerning this clone itself: The clone's antigen remains unknown. Base qualities are missing; no much larger clone stands one base away.

V and J are trimmed by 3 bases and 9 bases, and the gene matches miss 9 bases of the junction. According to the germline V gene, CDR1 reads MGHRA and CDR2 reads YSYEKL. The CDR3 runs 16 amino acids, cysteine and phenylalanine included. The read is trimmed to its CDR3 DNA, 48 bases read in frame from base 1. The origin of this receptor is a man aged 35-69 years with stage II lung adenocarcinoma. The starting material was PBMCs, obtained before any cancer treatment. The V and J genes are TRBV4-1 and TRBJ2-1; 12 bases in the junction line up with TRBD2. The sequenced DNA: TGCGCCAGCAGCCAGCCGACTAGCGGGAGAGGGAGTGAGCAGTTCTTC. It translates to CASSQPTSGRGSEQFF.